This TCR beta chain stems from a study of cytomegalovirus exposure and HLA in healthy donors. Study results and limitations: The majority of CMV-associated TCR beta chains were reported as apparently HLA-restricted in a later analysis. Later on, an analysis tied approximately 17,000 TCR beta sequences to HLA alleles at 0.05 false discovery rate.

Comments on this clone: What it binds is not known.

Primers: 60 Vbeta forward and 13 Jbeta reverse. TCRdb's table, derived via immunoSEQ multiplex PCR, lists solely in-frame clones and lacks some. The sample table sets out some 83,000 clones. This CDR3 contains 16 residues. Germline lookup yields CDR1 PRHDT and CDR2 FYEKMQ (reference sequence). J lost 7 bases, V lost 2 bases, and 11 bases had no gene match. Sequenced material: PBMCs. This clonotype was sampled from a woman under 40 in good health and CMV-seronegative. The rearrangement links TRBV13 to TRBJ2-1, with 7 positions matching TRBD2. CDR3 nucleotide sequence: TGTGCCAGCAGCTTATTCCAGACTAGCTCAGGAAATGAGCAGTTCTTC. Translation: CASSLFQTSSGNEQFF.